This record covers a single T cell receptor beta chain. Its antigen is as yet unknown. Germline V gene data show CDR1 as MNHNY and CDR2 as SVGAGI (reference sequence). The V gene lost 7 bases and the J gene lost 3 bases, with 12 bases spanning the gap. The CDR3 consists of 13 residues. The source of the sample is a study of cytomegalovirus exposure and HLA in healthy donors. Whole-study findings and limits: TCR beta chains numbering more than 150 were designated cytomegalovirus-associated. Later on, an analysis showed TCR association rates differing by HLA locus, with DRB1 the most and HLA-C the fewest. An assumption of roughly uniform sequencing depth across donors underlay the presence/absence analyses.

Amplification used 60 Vbeta primers and 13 Jbeta primers. Sequenced by immunoSEQ multiplex PCR; TCRdb stores in-frame clones only, minus some. The sample has roughly 100,000 clones, roughly three quarters seen once. This clonotype was obtained from a male donor in good health and CMV-seronegative. The chain combines TRBV6-6 with TRBJ1-2; TRBD1 might be the D (6 bases). The sample comprised PBMCs. In DNA, the CDR3 is TGTGCCAGCATAGGGGGATCGGACTATGGCTACACCTTC. Translated, it gives CASIGGSDYGYTF.